This T cell receptor beta chain was recorded in a study of identical twins. Study-wide points: Interpretation of the results relied on cross-sectional statistical analysis and not on following the same donors.

Via MiXCR, TCRdb re-called the 5' RACE reads, giving one row per CDR3 protein. Found here are hundreds of thousands of distinct CDR3 sequences, roughly 20% of them singletons; the top ten hold approximately 4.3%. The CDR3 sequence is 14 residues long. Germline CDR1 SNHLY, CDR2 FYNNEI. V lost 7 bases and J lost 7; bases outside the gene matches: 7. A word on this clonotype: Its antigen remains unknown.

This sample also appeared in a second study, on T cells expressing NK-cell markers. That paper adds: According to the study, TCR beta repertoires originated from sorted CD3+CD56+NKG2C+, CD3+CD56+NKG2C- and CD3+CD56-NKG2C+ T cells.

This sequence originates from a woman aged 18-30 years in good health. Sequenced: PBMCs. The rearrangement joins TRBV2 to TRBJ2-1; 10 positions match TRBD2. The CDR3 DNA follows: TGTGCCAGCATCCGGGCTAGCGGGAGTAATGAGCAGTTCTTC. It translates to CASIRASGSNEQFF.